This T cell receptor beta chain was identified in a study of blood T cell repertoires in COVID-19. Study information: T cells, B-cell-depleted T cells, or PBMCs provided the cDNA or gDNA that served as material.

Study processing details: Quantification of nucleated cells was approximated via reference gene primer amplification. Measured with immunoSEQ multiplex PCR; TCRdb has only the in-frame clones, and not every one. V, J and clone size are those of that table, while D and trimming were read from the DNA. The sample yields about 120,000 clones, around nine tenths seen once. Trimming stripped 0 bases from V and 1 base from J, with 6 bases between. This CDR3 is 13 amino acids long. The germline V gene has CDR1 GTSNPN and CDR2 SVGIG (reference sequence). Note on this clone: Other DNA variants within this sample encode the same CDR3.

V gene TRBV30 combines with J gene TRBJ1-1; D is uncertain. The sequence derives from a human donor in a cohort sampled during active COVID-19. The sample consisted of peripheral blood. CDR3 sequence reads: CAWSVGGNTEAFF. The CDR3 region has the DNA TGTGCCTGGAGTGTCGGAGGGAACACTGAAGCTTTCTTT. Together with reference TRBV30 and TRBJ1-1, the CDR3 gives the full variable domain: SQTIHQWPATLVQPVGSPLSLECTVEGTSNPNLYWYRQAAGRGLQLLFYSVGIGQISSEVPQNLSASRPQDRQFILSSKKLLLSDSGFYLCAWSVGGNTEAFFGQGTRLTVV.